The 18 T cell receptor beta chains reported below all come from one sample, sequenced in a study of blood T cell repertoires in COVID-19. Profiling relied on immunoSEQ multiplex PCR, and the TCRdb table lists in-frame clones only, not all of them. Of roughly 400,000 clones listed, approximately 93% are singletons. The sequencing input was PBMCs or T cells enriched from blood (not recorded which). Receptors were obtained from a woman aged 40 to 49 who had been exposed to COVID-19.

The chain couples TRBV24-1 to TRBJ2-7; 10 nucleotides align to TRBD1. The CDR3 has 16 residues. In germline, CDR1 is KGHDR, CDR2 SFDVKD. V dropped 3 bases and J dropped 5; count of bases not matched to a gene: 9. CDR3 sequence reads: CATSDPEVGQGDEQYF. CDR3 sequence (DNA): TGTGCCACCAGTGATCCAGAAGTCGGACAGGGGGACGAGCAGTACTTC.

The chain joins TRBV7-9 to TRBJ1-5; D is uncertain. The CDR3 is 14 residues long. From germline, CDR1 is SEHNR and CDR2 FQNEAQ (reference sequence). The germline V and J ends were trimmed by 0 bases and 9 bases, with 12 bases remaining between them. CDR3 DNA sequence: TGTGCCAGCAGCTTAGCAGCGGCCGCGGGGCCCCAGCATTTT. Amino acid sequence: CASSLAAAAGPQHF.

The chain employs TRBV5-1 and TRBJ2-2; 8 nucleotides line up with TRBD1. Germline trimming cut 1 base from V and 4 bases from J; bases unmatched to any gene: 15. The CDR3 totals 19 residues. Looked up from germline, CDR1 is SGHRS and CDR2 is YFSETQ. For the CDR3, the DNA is TGCGCCAGCAGCTTGCGGATTCTGTCCGGACAGGGAATCACCGGGGAGCTGTTTTTT. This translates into CASSLRILSGQGITGELFF.

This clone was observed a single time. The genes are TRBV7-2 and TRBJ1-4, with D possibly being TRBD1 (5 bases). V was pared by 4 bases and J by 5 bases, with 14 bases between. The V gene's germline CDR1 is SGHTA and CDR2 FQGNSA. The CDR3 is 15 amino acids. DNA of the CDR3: TGTGCCAGCAGCTGGAATTTGGGGCCGAATGAAAAACTGTTTTTT. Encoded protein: CASSWNLGPNEKLFF.

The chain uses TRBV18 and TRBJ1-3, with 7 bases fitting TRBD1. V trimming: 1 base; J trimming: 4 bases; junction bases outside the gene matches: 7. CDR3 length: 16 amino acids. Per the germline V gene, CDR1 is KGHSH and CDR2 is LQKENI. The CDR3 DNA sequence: TGTGCCAGCTCACCACAGCAGGGGGAAACCGGAAACACCATATATTTT. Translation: CASSPQQGETGNTIYF.

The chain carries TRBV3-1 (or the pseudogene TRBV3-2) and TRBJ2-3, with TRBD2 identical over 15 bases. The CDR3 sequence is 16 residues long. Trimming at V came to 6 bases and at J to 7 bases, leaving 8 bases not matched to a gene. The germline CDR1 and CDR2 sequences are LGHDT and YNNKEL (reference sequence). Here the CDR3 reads CASRPPGTSGGNTQYF. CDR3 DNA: TGTGCCAGCAGACCACCCGGGACTAGCGGGGGGAATACGCAGTATTTT.

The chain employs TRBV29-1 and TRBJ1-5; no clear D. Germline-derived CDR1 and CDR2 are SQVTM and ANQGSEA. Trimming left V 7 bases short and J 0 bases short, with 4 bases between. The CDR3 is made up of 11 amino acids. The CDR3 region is CSAGSNQPQHF. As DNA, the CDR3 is TGCAGCGCCGGTAGCAATCAGCCCCAGCATTTT.

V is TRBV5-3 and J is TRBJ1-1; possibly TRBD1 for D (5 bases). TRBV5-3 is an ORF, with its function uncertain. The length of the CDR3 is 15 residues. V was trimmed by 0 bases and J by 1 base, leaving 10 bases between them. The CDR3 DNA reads TGTGCCAGAAGCTTGGGGCCGGGGGAGAACACTGAAGCTTTCTTT. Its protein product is CARSLGPGENTEAFF.

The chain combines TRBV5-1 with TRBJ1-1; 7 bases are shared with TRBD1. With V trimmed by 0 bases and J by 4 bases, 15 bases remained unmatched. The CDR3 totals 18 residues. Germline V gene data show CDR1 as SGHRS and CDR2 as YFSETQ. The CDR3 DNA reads TGCGCCAGCAGCTTGGAACTGACAGGGACAAGTCGGGGCACTGAAGCTTTCTTT. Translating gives CASSLELTGTSRGTEAFF.

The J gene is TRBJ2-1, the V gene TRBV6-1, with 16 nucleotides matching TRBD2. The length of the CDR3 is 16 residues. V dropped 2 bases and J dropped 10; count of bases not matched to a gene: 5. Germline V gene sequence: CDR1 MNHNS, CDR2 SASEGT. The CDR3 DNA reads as TGTGCCAGCAGTGAACGGGGACTAGCGGGAGGGGAAGAGCAGTTCTTC. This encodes CASSERGLAGGEEQFF.

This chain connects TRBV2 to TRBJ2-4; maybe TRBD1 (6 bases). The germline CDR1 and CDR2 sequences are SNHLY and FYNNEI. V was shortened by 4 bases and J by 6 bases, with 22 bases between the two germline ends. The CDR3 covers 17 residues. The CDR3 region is CASSGITGTTLGNIQYF. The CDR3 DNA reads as TGTGCCAGCAGTGGGATAACCGGGACAACTTTAGGAAACATTCAGTACTTC.

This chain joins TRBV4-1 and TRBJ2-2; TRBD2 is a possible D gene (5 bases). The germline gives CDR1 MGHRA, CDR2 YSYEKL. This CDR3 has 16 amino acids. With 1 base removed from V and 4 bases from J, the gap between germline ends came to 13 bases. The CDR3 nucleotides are TGCGCCAGCAGCCAAGGTCTTAGCGAGATCACCGGGGAGCTGTTTTTT. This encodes CASSQGLSEITGELFF.

This CDR3 is CASSLPAGAAQGSHRDTKETQYF. The CDR3 DNA follows: TGTGCCAGCAGTCTCCCGGCGGGCGCCGCACAGGGTTCTCATCGGGATACTAAAGAGACCCAGTACTTC. The genes are TRBV27 and TRBJ2-5; D perhaps matches TRBD1 (6 bases). Germline CDR1 and CDR2: MNHEY and SMNVEV (reference sequence). CDR3 length: 23 residues. V lost 5 bases and J lost 3, with 40 bases in between.

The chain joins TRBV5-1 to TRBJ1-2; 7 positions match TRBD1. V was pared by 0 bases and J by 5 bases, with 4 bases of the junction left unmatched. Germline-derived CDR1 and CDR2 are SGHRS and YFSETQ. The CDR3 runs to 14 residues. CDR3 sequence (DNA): TGCGCCAGCAGCTTGGAGACAGGGAAATATGGCTACACCTTC. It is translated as CASSLETGKYGYTF.

As DNA, the CDR3 is TGTGCCAGTAGTAGGCCGAACACTGAAGCTTTCTTT. The encoded protein is CASSRPNTEAFF. This chain connects TRBV19 to TRBJ1-1; D gene uncertain. The V and J ends lost 4 bases and 1 base respectively, with 4 bases between them. Germline V gene data show CDR1 as LNHDA and CDR2 as SQIVND (reference sequence). The CDR3 loop spans 12 amino acids.

CDR3 coding DNA: TGTGCCAGCAGCTTAGTGGCGGGACTTAGAGGCAATGAGCAGTTCTTC. It encodes CASSLVAGLRGNEQFF. The rearrangement uses TRBV11-1 and TRBJ2-1; maybe TRBD2 (6 bases). CDR3 size: 16 residues. Germline-derived CDR1 and CDR2 are SGHAT and FQDESV (reference sequence). Trimming left V 1 base short and J 6 bases short, with 16 bases between.

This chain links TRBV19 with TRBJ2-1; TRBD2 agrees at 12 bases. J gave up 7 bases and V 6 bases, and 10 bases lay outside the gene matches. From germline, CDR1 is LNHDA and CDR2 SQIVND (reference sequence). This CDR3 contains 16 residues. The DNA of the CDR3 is TGTGCCAGTAGGGTCCGACTAGCGGGAGCAAATAATGAGCAGTTCTTC. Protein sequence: CASRVRLAGANNEQFF.

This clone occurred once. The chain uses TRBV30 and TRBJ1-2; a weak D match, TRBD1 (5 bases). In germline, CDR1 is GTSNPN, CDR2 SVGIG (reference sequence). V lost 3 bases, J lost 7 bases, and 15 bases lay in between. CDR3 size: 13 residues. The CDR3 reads CAWRDTGLRGYTF. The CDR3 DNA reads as TGTGCCTGGAGAGACACGGGACTGCGTGGCTACACCTTC.